One and the same sample provided the 14 T cell receptor beta chains below, sequenced in a study of blood T cell repertoires in COVID-19. Sequencing was performed with immunoSEQ multiplex PCR; in TCRdb, only in-frame clones are kept and a portion is missing. The sample carries tens of thousands of clones, over 80% recorded once. Sequencing was done on a sample of peripheral blood. The receptors were gathered from a man between 45 and 60 years old with active COVID-19.

As to this clone: An end of the junction does not agree with germline; a read error may underlie this. The rearrangement joins TRBV3-1 (or the pseudogene TRBV3-2) to TRBJ2-1; D gene uncertain. This CDR3 is 14 amino acids long. Per germline, CDR1 LGHDT and CDR2 YNNKEL (reference sequence). The CDR3 protein is CASSQTLAGHEQLF. CDR3 DNA: TGTGCCAGCAGCCAAACTCTGGCAGGCCATGAGCAGCTCTTC.

The V gene is TRBV13, the J gene TRBJ2-7, with TRBD1 identical over 8 bases. The trim removed 7 bases at V and 5 bases at J, leaving 7 bases unmatched. Germline CDR1 is PRHDT and CDR2 is FYEKMQ (reference sequence). This CDR3 spans 13 amino acids. CDR3 DNA: TGTGCCAGCATCAAGACAGGGGACGACGAGCAGTACTTC. Translated, it gives CASIKTGDDEQYF.

The V and J genes are TRBV11-1 and TRBJ2-5; TRBD2 is a possible D gene (6 bases). CDR1 SGHAT and CDR2 FQDESV come from the germline V gene (reference sequence). V dropped 6 bases and J dropped 5 bases, with 19 bases sitting between them. The CDR3 has 15 residues. The CDR3 DNA sequence: TGTGCCAGCAGACCGCCCGGGGGTTCCGCCGAGACCCAGTACTTC. Translated: CASRPPGGSAETQYF.

The chain employs TRBV7-2 and TRBJ2-7, with 9 bases that match TRBD1. In germline, CDR1 is SGHTA, CDR2 FQGNSA. The V segment lost 5 bases and the J segment 3 bases; nucleotides outside the gene matches: 5. The CDR3 has 14 residues. The CDR3 loop is CASSADRGLYEQYF. CDR3 nucleotide sequence: TGTGCCAGCAGCGCGGACAGGGGACTCTACGAGCAGTACTTC.

The chain links TRBV6-5 to TRBJ2-5; 7 bases are shared with TRBD2. Germline CDR1 MNHEY, CDR2 SVGAGI. The CDR3 has 15 amino acids. V shed 6 bases and J 0 bases; nucleotides not matched to a gene: 7. CDR3 region: CASSPRGRYQETQYF. The CDR3 DNA reads TGTGCCAGCAGCCCGCGGGGGAGATACCAAGAGACCCAGTACTTC.

The chain links TRBV12-3 or TRBV12-4 to TRBJ1-1; D is perhaps TRBD1 (5 bases). This CDR3 contains 13 residues. V shed 7 bases and J shed 7 bases, with 16 bases lying between them. As DNA, the CDR3 is TGTGCCAGCACCGCAAATATTAGGGGTGAAGCTTTCTTT. It yields the protein CASTANIRGEAFF.

The V gene is TRBV5-6, the J gene TRBJ2-3; no clear D gene. V lost 0 bases and J 1 base, leaving 9 bases between the germline ends. Germline CDR1 and CDR2: SGHDT and YYEEEE. The CDR3 has 15 amino acids. DNA of the CDR3: TGTGCCAGCAGCTTGGTGGCTGATGGCACAGATACGCAGTATTTT. It specifies CASSLVADGTDTQYF.

The chain employs TRBV2 and TRBJ1-4; possible D gene TRBD1, 5 bases. Trimming stripped 2 bases from V and 8 bases from J, with 15 bases between. Germline V gene lookup returns CDR1 SNHLY and CDR2 FYNNEI. This CDR3 has 15 residues. The CDR3 DNA is TGTGCCAGCAGTGAAACCAAGGGGTATGGCGAAAAACTGTTTTTT. This codes for CASSETKGYGEKLFF.

The V call is TRBV10-3, the J call TRBJ2-3; D is unresolved. Trimming shortened V by 3 bases and J by 3 bases, and 4 bases separated the two germline ends. Germline CDR1 reads ENHRY; CDR2 reads SYGVKD. The CDR3 loop spans 12 amino acids. CDR3 nucleotides: TGTGCCATCAGTGAATCTACAGATACGCAGTATTTT. Translating gives CAISESTDTQYF.

This rearrangement joins TRBV4-3 to TRBJ2-1, with TRBD2 matching 8 bases. The CDR3 has 17 residues. Per germline, CDR1 LGHNA and CDR2 YSLEER. V was pared by 0 bases and J by 2 bases, with 6 bases of the junction left unmatched. CDR3 residues: CASSQDWASGPYNEQFF. The CDR3 DNA sequence: TGCGCCAGCAGCCAAGATTGGGCTAGCGGGCCCTACAATGAGCAGTTCTTC.

The rearrangement links TRBV27 to TRBJ2-5, with 9 positions matching TRBD2. V trimming: 5 bases; J trimming: 4 bases; junction bases outside the gene matches: 11. The CDR3 is 16 amino acids. Germline CDR1 and CDR2: MNHEY and SMNVEV (reference sequence). CDR3 coding DNA: TGTGCCAGCAGTCTAACGGCCGGGACTAGCTCAGAGACCCAGTACTTC. The encoded protein is CASSLTAGTSSETQYF.

The V gene is TRBV9, the J gene TRBJ2-3; weak D call: TRBD2 (6 bases). V was trimmed by 6 bases and J by 3 bases, leaving 14 bases between them. The CDR3 extends over 14 amino acids. CDR1 and CDR2 from the germline V gene are SGDLS and YYNGEE. This chain's CDR3 is CASTEGWVTDTQYF. For the CDR3, the DNA is TGTGCCAGCACGGAGGGTTGGGTGACAGATACGCAGTATTTT.

This chain links TRBV7-8 with TRBJ2-1; 7 bases are shared with TRBD2. The CDR3 length is 16 residues. Germline V gene sequence: CDR1 SGHVS, CDR2 FQNEAQ. The trim removed 1 base at V and 4 bases at J, leaving 7 bases unmatched. Here the CDR3 DNA reads TGTGCCAGCAGCTTAGATAAGACTAGCCGTTACAATGAGCAGTTCTTC. It yields the protein CASSLDKTSRYNEQFF.

The rearrangement uses TRBV11-3 and TRBJ2-1; 9 positions agree with TRBD2. This CDR3 contains 16 residues. The trim removed 0 bases at V and 9 bases at J, leaving 9 bases unmatched. Per the germline V gene, CDR1 is SGHNT and CDR2 is YENEEA. In DNA, the CDR3 is TGTGCCAGCAGCTTAGATGGCGGCGGGGGGGTCGGTGAGCAGTTCTTC. Translated, it gives CASSLDGGGGVGEQFF.